This record concerns one TCR beta chain sequence. The target of this receptor is not known. Nothing much larger sits one base from this clone, and base qualities are not available. The V end loses 4 bases and the J end loses 6 bases, and a stretch of 16 bases separates them. Per the germline V gene (reference sequence), LGHDT is the CDR1 and YNNKEL is the CDR2. Reading from cysteine to phenylalanine, the CDR3 counts 14 amino acids. Only the CDR3 DNA stays, 42 bases, in frame from base 1. The sample comes from a study of blood T cell repertoires in COVID-19 (dated by TCRdb to the early 2020s). About the full investigation: Samples covering the acute and convalescent phases of COVID-19 were provided by collaborators in the United States, Italy and Spain. The material from the prospective study consisted of cDNA or gDNA derived from T cells, B-cell-depleted T cells, or PBMCs. Deeply sampled blood TCRbeta repertoires from subjects exposed to, actively infected with, or recovered from COVID-19 were included in the dataset. The repertoires were made available in a free public database intended to serve as a resource for research on the immune response to SARS-CoV-2. The samples were drawn from the first 160 participants of the ongoing ImmuneRACE study and from 1,254 subjects provided by 6 global collaborators. A de-identified subject ID, COVID-19 status, age in years and sex were almost always included in the sample metadata. Where available, HLA class I and class II types were taken from metadata supplied by the sample provider and were not determined by assay-based typing.

Each collaborating institution followed its own protocols to collect whole blood in K2EDTA tubes. Collaborator samples were shipped for TCRbeta analysis as frozen whole blood, isolated PBMCs, or DNA extracted from either sample type. The immunoSEQ Assay, a bias-controlled multiplex PCR, was used to amplify TCRbeta CDR3 regions from genomic DNA. The authors' pipeline ran thus. Nucleated cell counts per sample were estimated from amplification of reference gene primers within the assay. To quantify the absolute abundance of each unique TCRbeta CDR3 rearrangement, sequence reads were collapsed and filtered. For each sample, productive Simpson clonality was calculated as the square root of Simpson's diversity index across productive rearrangements. TCRdb retrieved this table from immuneACCESS and kept in-frame rearrangements only. Not all clones are present; in checked studies, unresolved V genes account for under half, and no reason is known for the remainder. V and J calls and clone size come straight from that table; D and trimming were deduced from the DNA. The sample contains just under 50,000 clones, around 86% of them found a single time. The biggest ten clones account for roughly 15% of the sample.

What the authors observed across the whole study: Clinical and demographic metadata were provided uncurated, with the amount varying by source and participant.

The sequencing input was peripheral blood. The sequence links TRBV3-1 (or the pseudogene TRBV3-2) to TRBJ2-7; the D gene lacks a confident call. The TCR comes from a human donor in a cohort sampled during active COVID-19. In nucleotides, the sequence is TGTGCCAGCAGCCTTTTACGGAGTCCTAGCGAGCAGTACTTC. This translates into CASSLLRSPSEQYF.